This T cell receptor (beta chain) was identified during a study of T cell changes during pregnancy in multiple sclerosis. Repertoires were generated with immunoSEQ multiplex PCR, while TCRdb's copy carries only in-frame clones and drops some. The table lists 90,000 to 130,000 clones, about 94% of them singletons. Per germline, CDR1 MDHEN and CDR2 SYDVKM. Trimming removed 4 bases at V and 2 bases at J, with 4 bases between. The length of the CDR3 is 12 residues. The sequencing used peripheral blood, collected in the third trimester of pregnancy. The sequence came from a female donor with multiple sclerosis, enrolled in a pregnancy study. The chain has TRBV28 and TRBJ2-3; no clear D. As DNA, the CDR3 is TGTGCCAGCAGTTCACTCACAGATACGCAGTATTTT. Encoded protein: CASSSLTDTQYF. Complete variable domain (other parts from reference TRBV28 and TRBJ2-3): DVKVTQSSRYLVKRTGEKVFLECVQDMDHENMFWYRQDPGLGLRLIYFSYDVKMKEKGDIPEGYSVSREKKERFSLILESASTNQTSMYLCASSSLTDTQYFGPGTRLTVL.